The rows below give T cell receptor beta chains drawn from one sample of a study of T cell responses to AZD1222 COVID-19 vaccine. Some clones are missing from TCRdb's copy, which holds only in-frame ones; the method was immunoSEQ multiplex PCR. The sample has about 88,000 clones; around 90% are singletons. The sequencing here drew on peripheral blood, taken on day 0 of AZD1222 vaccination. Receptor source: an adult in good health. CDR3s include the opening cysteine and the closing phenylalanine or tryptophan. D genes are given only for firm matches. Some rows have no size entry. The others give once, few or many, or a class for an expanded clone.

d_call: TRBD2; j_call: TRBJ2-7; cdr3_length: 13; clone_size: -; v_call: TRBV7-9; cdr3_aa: CATRLAGAYEQYF; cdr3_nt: TGTGCCACCCGACTAGCGGGGGCCTACGAGCAGTACTTC
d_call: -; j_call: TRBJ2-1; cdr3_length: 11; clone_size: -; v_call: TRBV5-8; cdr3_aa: CASRTYNEQFF; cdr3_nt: TGTGCCAGCAGAACCTACAATGAGCAGTTCTTC
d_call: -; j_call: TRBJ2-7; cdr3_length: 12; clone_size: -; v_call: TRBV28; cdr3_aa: CACRGLYYEQYF; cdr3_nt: TGTGCCTGCCGGGGCCTATACTACGAGCAGTACTTC
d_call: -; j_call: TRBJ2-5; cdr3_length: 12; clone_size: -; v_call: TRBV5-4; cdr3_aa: CASSWADETQYF; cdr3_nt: TGTGCCAGCAGCTGGGCTGATGAGACCCAGTACTTC
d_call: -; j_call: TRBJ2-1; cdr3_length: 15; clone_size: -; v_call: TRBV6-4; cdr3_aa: CASSDSSSVGNEQFF; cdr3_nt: TGTGCCAGCAGTGACTCTTCTAGCGTCGGTAATGAGCAGTTCTTC
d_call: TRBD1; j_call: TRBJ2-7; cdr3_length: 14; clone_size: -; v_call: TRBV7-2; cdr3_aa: CASSPVGQGPEQYF; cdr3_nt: TGTGCCAGCAGCCCGGTTGGACAGGGTCCCGAGCAGTACTTC
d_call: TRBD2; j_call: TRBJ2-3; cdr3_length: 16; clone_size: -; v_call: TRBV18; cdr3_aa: CASSPRLAGVVDTQYF; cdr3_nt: TGTGCCAGCTCACCTCGACTAGCGGGAGTGGTAGATACGCAGTATTTT
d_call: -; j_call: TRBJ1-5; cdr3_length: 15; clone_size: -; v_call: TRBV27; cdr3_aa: CASSSRGKLVQPQHF; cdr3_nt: TGTGCCAGCAGTAGCCGGGGTAAATTGGTTCAGCCCCAGCATTTT
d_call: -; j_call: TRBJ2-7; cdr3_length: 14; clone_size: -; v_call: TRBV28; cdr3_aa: CASKDPQRVYEQYF; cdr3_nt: TGTGCCAGCAAGGACCCCCAGCGTGTTTACGAGCAGTACTTC
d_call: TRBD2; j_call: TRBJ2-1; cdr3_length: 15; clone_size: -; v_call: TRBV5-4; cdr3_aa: CASSSTSGPYNEQFF; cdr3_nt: TGTGCCAGCAGCTCAACTAGCGGTCCCTACAATGAGCAGTTCTTC
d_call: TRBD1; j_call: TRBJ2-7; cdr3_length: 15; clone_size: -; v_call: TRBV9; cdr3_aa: CASSLRTGSSYEQYF; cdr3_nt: TGTGCCAGCAGCTTACGGACAGGGAGCTCCTACGAGCAGTACTTC
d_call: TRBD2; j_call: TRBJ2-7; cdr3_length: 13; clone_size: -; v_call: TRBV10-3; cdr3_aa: CATLAGPLDEQYF; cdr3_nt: TGTGCCACCTTAGCGGGGCCCTTGGACGAGCAGTACTTC
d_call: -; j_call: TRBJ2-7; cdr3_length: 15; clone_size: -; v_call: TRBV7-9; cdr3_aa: CASSLGSSGAYEQYF; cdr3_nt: TGTGCCAGCAGCTTAGGTAGTAGCGGAGCTTACGAGCAGTACTTC
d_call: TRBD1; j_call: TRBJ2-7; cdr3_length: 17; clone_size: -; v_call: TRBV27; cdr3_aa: CASSSRPTGNFRDEQYF; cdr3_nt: TGTGCCAGCAGTTCCCGCCCGACAGGGAACTTTCGGGACGAGCAGTACTTC
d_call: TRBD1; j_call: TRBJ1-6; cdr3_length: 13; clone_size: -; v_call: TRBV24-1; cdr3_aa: CATNGQAGSPLHF; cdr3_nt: TGTGCCACCAACGGACAGGCAGGATCACCCCTCCACTTT
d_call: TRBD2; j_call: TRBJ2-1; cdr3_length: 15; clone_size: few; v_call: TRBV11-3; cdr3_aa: CASSLGLAGFGEQFF; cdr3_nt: TGTGCCAGCAGCTTGGGACTAGCGGGATTCGGTGAGCAGTTCTTC
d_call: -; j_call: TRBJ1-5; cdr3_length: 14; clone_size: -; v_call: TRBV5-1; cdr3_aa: CASSLAGEDQPQHF; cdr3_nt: TGCGCCAGCAGCTTGGCGGGGGAAGATCAGCCCCAGCATTTT
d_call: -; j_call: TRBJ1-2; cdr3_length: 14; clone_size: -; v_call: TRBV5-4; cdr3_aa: CASSLFSTNYGYTF; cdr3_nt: TGTGCCAGCAGCTTGTTCTCAACTAACTATGGCTACACCTTC
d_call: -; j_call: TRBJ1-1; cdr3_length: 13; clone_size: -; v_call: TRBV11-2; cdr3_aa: CASSSYGTEEAFF; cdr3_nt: TGTGCCAGCAGCTCTTACGGGACCGAGGAAGCTTTCTTT
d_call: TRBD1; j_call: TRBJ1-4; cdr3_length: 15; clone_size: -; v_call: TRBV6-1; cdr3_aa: CASSATGVPYEKLFF; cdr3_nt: TGTGCCAGCAGTGCCACAGGGGTACCCTATGAAAAACTGTTTTTT
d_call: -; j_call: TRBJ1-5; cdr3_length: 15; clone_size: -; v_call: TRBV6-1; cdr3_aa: CASSEVIGGNQPQHF; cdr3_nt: TGTGCCAGCAGTGAAGTAATTGGGGGTAATCAGCCCCAGCATTTT
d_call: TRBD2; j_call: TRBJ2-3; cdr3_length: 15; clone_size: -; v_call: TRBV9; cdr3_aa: CASSPRGGDADTQYF; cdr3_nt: TGTGCCAGCAGCCCCCGGGGGGGCGACGCAGATACGCAGTATTTT
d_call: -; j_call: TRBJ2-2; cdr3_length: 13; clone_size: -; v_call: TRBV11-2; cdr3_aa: CASSPTNTGELFF; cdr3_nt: TGTGCCAGCAGCCCAACGAACACCGGGGAGCTGTTTTTT
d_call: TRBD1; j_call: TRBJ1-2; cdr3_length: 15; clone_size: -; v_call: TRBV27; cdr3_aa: CASRKPGQGAGGYTF; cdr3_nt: TGTGCCAGCAGGAAACCGGGACAGGGGGCGGGTGGCTACACCTTC
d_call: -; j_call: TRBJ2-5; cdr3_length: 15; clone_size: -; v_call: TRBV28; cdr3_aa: CASSPGTPPIRTQYF; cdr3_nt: TGTGCCAGCAGTCCCGGTACACCCCCGATAAGGACCCAGTACTTC
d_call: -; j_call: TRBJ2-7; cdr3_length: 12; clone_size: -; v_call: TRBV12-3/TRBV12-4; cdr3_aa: CASSQTRDEQYF; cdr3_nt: TGTGCCAGCAGCCAGACTAGAGACGAGCAGTACTTC
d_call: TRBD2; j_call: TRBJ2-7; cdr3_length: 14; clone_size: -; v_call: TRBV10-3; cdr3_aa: CAISEGTSSYEQYF; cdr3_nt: TGTGCCATCAGTGAAGGGACTAGCTCCTACGAGCAGTACTTC
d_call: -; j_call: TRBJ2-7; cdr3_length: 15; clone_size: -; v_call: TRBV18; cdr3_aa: CASSPPVGGSYEQYF; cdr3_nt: TGTGCCAGCTCACCACCGGTCGGGGGCTCCTACGAGCAGTACTTC
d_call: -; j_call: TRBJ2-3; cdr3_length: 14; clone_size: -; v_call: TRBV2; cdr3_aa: CASRVGKDTDTQYF; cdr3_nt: TGTGCCAGCCGGGTAGGCAAGGACACAGATACGCAGTATTTT
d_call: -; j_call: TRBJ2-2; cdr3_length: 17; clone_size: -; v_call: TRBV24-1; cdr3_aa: CATTGSTGTYDTGELFF; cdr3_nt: TGTGCCACCACGGGTTCGACCGGGACATATGACACCGGGGAGCTGTTTTTT
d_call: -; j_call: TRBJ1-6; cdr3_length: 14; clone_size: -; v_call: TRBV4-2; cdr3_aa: CASSQGGGNSPLHF; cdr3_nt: TGTGCCAGCAGCCAAGGAGGGGGTAATTCACCCCTCCACTTT
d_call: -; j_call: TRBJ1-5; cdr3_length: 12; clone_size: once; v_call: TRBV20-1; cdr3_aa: CSASRQNQPQHF; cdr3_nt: TGCAGTGCTAGTCGACAGAATCAGCCCCAGCATTTT
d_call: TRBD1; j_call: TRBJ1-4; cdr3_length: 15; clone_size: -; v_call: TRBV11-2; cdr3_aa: CANRGTGVFDEKLFF; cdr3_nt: TGTGCCAACCGTGGGACAGGGGTATTTGATGAAAAACTGTTTTTT
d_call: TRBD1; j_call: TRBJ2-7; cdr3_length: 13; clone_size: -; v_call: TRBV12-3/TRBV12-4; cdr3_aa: CASGTGSSYEQYF; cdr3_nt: TGTGCCAGCGGGACAGGAAGCTCCTACGAGCAGTACTTC
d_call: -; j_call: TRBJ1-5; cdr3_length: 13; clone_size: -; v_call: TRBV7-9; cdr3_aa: CASSRGLAQPQHF; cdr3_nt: TGTGCCAGCAGCCGGGGGCTCGCTCAGCCCCAGCATTTT
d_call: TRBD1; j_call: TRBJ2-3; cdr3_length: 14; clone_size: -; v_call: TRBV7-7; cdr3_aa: CASSPGQGADTQYF; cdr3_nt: TGTGCTAGCAGCCCGGGACAGGGGGCAGATACGCAGTATTTT
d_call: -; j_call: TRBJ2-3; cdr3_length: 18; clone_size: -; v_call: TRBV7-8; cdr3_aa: CASSLGRPGGSSTDTQYF; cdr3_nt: TGTGCCAGCAGCTTAGGTAGACCAGGAGGTTCTAGCACAGATACGCAGTATTTT
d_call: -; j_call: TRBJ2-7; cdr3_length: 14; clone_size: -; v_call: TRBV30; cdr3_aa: CAWSTGQNSYEQYF; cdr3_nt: TGTGCCTGGAGCACAGGGCAGAACTCCTACGAGCAGTACTTC
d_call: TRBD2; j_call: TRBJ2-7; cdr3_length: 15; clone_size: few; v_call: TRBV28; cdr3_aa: CASSSRRLAVYEQYF; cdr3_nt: TGTGCCAGCAGTTCGAGGCGACTAGCGGTCTACGAGCAGTACTTC
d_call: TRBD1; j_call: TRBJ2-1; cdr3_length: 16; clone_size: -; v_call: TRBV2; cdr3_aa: CASSEGGTDLYNEQFF; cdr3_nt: TGTGCCAGCAGTGAGGGTGGGACAGACCTCTACAATGAGCAGTTCTTC
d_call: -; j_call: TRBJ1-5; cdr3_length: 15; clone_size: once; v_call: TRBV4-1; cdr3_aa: CASSQDYGNNQPQHF; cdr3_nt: TGCGCCAGCAGCCAAGATTATGGGAACAATCAGCCCCAGCATTTT
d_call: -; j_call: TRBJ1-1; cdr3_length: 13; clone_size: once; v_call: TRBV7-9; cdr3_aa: CASSRGANTEAFF; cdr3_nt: TGTGCCAGCAGCCGAGGGGCGAACACTGAAGCTTTCTTT
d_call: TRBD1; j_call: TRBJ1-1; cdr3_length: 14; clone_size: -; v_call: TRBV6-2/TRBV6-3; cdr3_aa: CASSRWTGYTEAFF; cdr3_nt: TGTGCCAGCAGTAGATGGACAGGCTACACTGAAGCTTTCTTT
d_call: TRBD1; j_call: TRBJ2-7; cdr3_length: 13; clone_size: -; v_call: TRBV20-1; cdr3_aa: CSASQGGYYEQYF; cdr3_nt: TGCAGTGCTAGTCAAGGGGGCTACTACGAGCAGTACTTC